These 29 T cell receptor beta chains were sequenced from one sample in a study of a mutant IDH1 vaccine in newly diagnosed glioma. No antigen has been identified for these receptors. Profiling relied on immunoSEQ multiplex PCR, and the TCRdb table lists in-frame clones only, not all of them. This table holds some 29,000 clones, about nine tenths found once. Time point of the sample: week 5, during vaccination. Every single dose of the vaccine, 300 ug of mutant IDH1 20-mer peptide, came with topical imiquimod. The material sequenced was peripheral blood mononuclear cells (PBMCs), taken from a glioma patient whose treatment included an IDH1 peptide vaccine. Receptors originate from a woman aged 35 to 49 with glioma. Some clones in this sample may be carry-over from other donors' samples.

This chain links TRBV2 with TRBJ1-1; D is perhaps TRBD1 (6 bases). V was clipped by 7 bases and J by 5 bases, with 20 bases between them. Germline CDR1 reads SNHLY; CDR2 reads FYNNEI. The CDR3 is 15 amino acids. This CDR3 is CASIEQGVEGTEAFF. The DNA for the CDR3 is TGTGCCAGCATCGAACAGGGAGTGGAGGGAACTGAAGCTTTCTTT.

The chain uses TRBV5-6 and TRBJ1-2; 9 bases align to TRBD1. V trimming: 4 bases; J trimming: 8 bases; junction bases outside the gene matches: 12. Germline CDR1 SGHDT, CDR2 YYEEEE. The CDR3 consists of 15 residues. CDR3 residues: CASSPLEGQGGGYTF. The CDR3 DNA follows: TGTGCCAGCAGCCCGCTCGAGGGACAGGGCGGCGGCTACACCTTC. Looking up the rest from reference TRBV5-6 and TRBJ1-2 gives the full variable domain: DAGVTQSPTHLIKTRGQQVTLRCSPKSGHDTVSWYQQALGQGPQFIFQYYEEEERQRGNFPDRFSGHQFPNYSSELNVNALLLGDSALYLCASSPLEGQGGGYTFGSGTRLTVV.

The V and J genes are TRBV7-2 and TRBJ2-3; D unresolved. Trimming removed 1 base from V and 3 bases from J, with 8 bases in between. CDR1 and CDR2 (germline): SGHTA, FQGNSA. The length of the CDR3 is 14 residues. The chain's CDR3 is CASSLGPLTDTQYF. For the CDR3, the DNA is TGTGCCAGCAGCTTAGGACCGTTGACAGATACGCAGTATTTT.

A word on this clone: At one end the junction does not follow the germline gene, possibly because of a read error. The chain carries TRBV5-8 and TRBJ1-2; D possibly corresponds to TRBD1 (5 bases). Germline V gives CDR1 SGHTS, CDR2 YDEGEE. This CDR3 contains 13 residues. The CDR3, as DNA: TGTGCCAGCAGCTTTGGGGCAACCTATGGCCACACCTTC. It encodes CASSFGATYGHTF.

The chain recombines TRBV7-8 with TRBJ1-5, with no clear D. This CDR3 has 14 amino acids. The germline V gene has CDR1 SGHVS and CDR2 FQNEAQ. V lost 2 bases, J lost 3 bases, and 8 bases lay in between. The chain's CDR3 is CASSLHQNNQPQHF. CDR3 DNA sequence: TGTGCCAGCAGCTTACACCAGAACAATCAGCCCCAGCATTTT.

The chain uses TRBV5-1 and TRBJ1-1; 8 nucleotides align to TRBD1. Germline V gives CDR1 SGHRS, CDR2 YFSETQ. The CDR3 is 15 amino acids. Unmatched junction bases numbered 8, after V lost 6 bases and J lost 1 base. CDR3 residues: CASTRQGSGNTEAFF. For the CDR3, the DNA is TGCGCCAGCACCCGACAGGGGAGTGGGAACACTGAAGCTTTCTTT.

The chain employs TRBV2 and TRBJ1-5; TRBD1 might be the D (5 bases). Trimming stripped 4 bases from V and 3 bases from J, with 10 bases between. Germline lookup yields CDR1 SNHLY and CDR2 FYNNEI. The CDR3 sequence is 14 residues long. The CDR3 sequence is CASSVRGNNQPQHF. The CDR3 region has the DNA TGTGCCAGCAGTGTACGGGGGAACAATCAGCCCCAGCATTTT.

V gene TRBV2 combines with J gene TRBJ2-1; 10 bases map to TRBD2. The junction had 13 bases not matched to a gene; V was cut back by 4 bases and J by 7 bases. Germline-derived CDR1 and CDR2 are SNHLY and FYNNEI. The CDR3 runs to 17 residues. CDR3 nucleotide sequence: TGTGCCAGCAGTGGCGATCGAAGCGGGAGGGCCGGGAATGAGCAGTTCTTC. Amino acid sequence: CASSGDRSGRAGNEQFF.

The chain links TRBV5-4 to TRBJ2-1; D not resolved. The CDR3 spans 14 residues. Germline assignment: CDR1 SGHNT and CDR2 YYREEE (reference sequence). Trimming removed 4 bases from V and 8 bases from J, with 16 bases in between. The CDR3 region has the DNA TGTGCCAGCAGCCAAGCCTCCAGATTGGATGAGCAGTTCTTC. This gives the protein CASSQASRLDEQFF.

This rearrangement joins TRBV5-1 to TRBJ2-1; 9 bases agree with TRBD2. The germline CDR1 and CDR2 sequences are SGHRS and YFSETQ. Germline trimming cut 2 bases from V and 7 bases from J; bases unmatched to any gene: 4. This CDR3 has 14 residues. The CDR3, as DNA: TGCGCCAGCAGCTTATCGAGCGGGGGGAATGAGCAGTTCTTC. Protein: CASSLSSGGNEQFF.

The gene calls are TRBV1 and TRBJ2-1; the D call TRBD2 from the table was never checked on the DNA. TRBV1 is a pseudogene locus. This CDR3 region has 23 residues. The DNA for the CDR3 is TGCACCAGCAGCCAAGGGGGTAGCGGGAGGGCCCCTTCTAAACCTAGCTCCTACAATGAGCAGTTCTTC. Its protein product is CTSSQGGSGRAPSKPSSYNEQFF.

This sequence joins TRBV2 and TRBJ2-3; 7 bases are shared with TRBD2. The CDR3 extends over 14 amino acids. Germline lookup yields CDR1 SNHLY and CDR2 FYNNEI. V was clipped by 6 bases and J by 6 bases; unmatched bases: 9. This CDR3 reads CASSPGPGGDTQYF. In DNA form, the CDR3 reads TGTGCCAGCAGCCCAGGACCCGGGGGGGATACGCAGTATTTT. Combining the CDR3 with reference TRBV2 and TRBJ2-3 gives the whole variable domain EPEVTQTPSHQVTQMGQEVILRCVPISNHLYFYWYRQILGQKVEFLVSFYNNEISEKSEIFDDQFSVERPDGSNFTLKIRSTKLEDSAMYFCASSPGPGGDTQYFGPGTRLTVL.

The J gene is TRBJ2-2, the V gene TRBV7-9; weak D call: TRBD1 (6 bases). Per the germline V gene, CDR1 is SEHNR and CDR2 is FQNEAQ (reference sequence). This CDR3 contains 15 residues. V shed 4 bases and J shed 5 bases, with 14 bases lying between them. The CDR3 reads CASSSTPQGTGELFF. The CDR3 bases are TGTGCCAGCAGCTCCACCCCGCAGGGGACCGGGGAGCTGTTTTTT.

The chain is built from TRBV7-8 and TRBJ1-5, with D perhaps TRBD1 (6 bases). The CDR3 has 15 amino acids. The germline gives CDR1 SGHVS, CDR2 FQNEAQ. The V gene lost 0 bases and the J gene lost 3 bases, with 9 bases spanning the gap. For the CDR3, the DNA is TGTGCCAGCAGCTTAGCCATGGGGGCCAATCAGCCCCAGCATTTT. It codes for CASSLAMGANQPQHF.

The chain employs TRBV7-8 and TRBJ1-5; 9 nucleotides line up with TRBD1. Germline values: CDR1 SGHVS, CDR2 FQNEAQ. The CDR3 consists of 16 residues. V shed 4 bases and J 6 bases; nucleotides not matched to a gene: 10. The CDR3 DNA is TGTGCCAGCAGCTCCCCAGTCACAGGGGGCTTTCAGCCCCAGCATTTT. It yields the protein CASSSPVTGGFQPQHF.

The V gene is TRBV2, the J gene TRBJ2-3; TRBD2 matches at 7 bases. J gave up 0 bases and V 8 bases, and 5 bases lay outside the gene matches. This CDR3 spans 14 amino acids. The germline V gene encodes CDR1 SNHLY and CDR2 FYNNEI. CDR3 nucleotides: TGTGCCAGCGGGAAAGCGGGGAGCACAGATACGCAGTATTTT. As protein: CASGKAGSTDTQYF.

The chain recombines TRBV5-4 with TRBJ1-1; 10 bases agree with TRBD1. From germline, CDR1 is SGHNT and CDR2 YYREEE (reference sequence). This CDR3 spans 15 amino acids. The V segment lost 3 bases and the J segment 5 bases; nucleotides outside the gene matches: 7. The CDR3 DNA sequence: TGTGCCAGCAGCTCAGAACGGGACAGGGGTACTGAAGCTTTCTTT. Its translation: CASSSERDRGTEAFF.

As DNA, the CDR3 is TGTGCCAGCAGCCTCAGTGGAAACACCATATATTTT. Protein sequence: CASSLSGNTIYF. This chain links TRBV7-2 with TRBJ1-3; no clear D gene. The germline CDR1 and CDR2 sequences are SGHTA and FQGNSA. V dropped 5 bases and J dropped 3 bases, with 5 bases sitting between them. This CDR3 is built from 12 residues. Filled out from reference TRBV7-2 and TRBJ1-3, the complete variable domain reads GAGVSQSPSNKVTEKGKDVELRCDPISGHTALYWYRQSLGQGLEFLIYFQGNSAPDKSGLPSDRFSAERTGGSVSTLTIQRTQQEDSAVYLCASSLSGNTIYFGEGSWLTVV.

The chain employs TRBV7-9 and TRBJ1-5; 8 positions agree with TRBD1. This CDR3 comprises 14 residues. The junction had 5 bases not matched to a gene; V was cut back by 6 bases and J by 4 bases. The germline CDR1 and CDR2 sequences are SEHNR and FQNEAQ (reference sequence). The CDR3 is CASRDRGPNQPQHF. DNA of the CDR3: TGTGCCAGCAGAGACAGGGGCCCTAATCAGCCCCAGCATTTT.

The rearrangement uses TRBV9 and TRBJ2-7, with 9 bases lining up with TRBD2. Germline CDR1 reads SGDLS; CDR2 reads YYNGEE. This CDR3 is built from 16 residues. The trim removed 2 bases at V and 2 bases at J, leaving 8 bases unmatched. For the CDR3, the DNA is TGTGCCAGCAGCGTCCGAGGGACTAGCAACGCCTACGAGCAGTACTTC. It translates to CASSVRGTSNAYEQYF.

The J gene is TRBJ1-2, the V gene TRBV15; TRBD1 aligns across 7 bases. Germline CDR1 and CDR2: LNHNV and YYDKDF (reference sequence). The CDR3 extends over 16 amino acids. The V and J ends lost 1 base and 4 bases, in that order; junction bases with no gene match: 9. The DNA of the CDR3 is TGTGCCACCAGCAGAGCGGCGGCAGGGGGGGGCTATGGCTACACCTTC. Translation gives CATSRAAAGGGYGYTF. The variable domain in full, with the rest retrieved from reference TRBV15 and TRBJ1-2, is DAMVIQNPRYQVTQFGKPVTLSCSQTLNHNVMYWYQQKSSQAPKLLFHYYDKDFNNEADTPDNFQSRRPNTSFCFLDIRSPGLGDTAMYLCATSRAAAGGGYGYTFGSGTRLTVV.

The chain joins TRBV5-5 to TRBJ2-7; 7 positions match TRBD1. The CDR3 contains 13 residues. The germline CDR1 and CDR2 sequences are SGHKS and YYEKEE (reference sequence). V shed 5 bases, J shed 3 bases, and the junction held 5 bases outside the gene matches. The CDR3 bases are TGTGCCAGCAGGTCGACAGGGCTCTACGAGCAGTACTTC. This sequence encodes CASRSTGLYEQYF.

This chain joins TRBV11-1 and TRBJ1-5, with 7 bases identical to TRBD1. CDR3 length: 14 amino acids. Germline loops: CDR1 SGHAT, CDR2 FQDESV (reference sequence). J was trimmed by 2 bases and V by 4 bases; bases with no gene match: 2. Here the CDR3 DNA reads TGTGCCAGCAGCTCAGGGGGAGGCAATCAGCCCCAGCATTTT. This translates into CASSSGGGNQPQHF.

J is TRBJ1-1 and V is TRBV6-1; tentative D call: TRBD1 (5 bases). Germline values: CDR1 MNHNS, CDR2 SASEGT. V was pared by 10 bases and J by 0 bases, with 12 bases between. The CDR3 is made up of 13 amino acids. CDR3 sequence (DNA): TGTGCCACCTCAGCGGGGCTGAACACTGAAGCTTTCTTT. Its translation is CATSAGLNTEAFF.

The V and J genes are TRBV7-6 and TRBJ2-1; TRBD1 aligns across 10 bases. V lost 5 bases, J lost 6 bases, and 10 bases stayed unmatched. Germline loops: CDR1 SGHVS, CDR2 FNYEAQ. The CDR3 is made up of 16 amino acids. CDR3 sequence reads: CASSPTRTGGTNEQFF. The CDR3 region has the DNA TGTGCCAGCAGCCCTACCCGGACAGGGGGGACCAATGAGCAGTTCTTC.

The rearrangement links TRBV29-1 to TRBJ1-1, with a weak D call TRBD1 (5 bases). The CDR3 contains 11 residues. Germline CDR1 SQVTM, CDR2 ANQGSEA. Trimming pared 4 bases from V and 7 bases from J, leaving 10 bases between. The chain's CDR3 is CSVVRGFEAFF. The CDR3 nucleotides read TGCAGCGTTGTTCGGGGGTTTGAAGCTTTCTTT.

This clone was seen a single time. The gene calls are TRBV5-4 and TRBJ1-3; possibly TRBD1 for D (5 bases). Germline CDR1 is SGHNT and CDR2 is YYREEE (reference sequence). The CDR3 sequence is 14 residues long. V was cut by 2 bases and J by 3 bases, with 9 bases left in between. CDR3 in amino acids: CASSFLGGGNTIYF. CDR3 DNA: TGTGCCAGCAGCTTTTTGGGGGGTGGAAACACCATATATTTT.

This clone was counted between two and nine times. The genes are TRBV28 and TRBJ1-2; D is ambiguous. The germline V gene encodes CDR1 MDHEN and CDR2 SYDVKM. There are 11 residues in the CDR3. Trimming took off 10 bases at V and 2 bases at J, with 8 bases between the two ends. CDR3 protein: CATGENYGYTF. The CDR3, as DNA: TGTGCCACTGGGGAGAACTATGGCTACACCTTC.

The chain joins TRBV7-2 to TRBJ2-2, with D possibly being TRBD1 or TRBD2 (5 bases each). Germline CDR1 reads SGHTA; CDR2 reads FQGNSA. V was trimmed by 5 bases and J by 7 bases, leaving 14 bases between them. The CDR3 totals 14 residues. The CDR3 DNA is TGTGCCAGCAGCCTCGGGACCCTAGGCGGGGAGCTGTTTTTT. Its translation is CASSLGTLGGELFF.